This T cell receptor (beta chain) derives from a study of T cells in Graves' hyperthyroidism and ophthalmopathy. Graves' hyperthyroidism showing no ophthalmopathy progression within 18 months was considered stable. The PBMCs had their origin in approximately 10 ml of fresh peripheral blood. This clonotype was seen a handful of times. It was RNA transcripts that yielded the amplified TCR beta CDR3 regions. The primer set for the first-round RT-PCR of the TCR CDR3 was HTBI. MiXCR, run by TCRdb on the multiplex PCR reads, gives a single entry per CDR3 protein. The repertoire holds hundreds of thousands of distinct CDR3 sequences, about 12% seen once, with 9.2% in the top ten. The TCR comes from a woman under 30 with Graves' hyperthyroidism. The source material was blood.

This CDR3 reads CASRTRLYGYTF. DNA for the CDR3: TGTGCCAGCAGGACCCGACTCTATGGCTACACCTTC. This rearrangement joins TRBV19 to TRBJ1-2; D is uncertain. The CDR3 is 12 amino acids. V lost 9 bases to trimming and J lost 4 bases, with 12 bases between them. Germline V CDR1 and CDR2: LNHDA, SQIVND (reference sequence).